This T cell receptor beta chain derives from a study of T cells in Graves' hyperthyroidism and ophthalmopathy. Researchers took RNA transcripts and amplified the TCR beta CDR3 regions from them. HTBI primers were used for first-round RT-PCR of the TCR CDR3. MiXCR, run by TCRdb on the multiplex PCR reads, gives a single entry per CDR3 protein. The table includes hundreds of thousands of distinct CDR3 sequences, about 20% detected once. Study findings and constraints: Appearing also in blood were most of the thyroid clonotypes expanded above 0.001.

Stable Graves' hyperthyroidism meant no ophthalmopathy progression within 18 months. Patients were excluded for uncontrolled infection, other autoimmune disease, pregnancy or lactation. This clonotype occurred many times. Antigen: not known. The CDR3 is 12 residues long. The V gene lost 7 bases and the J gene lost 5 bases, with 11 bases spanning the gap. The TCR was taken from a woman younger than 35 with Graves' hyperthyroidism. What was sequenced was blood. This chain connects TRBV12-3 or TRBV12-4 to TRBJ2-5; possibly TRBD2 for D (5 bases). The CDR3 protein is CASKRREETQYF. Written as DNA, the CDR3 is TGTGCCAGCAAGAGAAGGGAGGAGACCCAGTACTTC.